Below, 23 T cell receptor beta chains from the same sample are listed, as sequenced in a study of blood T cell repertoires in COVID-19. Repertoires were generated with immunoSEQ multiplex PCR, while TCRdb's copy carries only in-frame clones and drops some. Among 300,000 to 400,000 clones listed, roughly 90% were seen once. The sequenced sample consisted of PBMCs or T cells enriched from blood (not recorded which). Receptors were obtained from a young woman with acute COVID-19.

V usage is TRBV5-4 and J usage is TRBJ2-7, with 7 bases fitting TRBD1. The CDR3 has 14 residues. V lost 5 bases and J lost 4; bases outside the gene matches: 9. Germline V gene data show CDR1 as SGHNT and CDR2 as YYREEE (reference sequence). CDR3 region: CASSRDSRTYEQYF. The DNA for the CDR3 is TGTGCCAGCAGTCGGGACAGTCGGACATACGAGCAGTACTTC. The variable domain in full, completed from reference TRBV5-4 and TRBJ2-7, reads ETGVTQSPTHLIKTRGQQVTLRCSSQSGHNTVSWYQQALGQGPQFIFQYYREEENGRGNFPPRFSGLQFPNYSSELNVNALELDDSALYLCASSRDSRTYEQYFGPGTRLTVT.

This clone was picked up one time. The chain employs TRBV6-6 and TRBJ2-5, with 11 bases identical to TRBD2. Germline loops: CDR1 MNHNY, CDR2 SVGAGI (reference sequence). Trimming at V came to 6 bases and at J to 2 bases, leaving 11 bases not matched to a gene. The CDR3 is made up of 17 amino acids. In DNA, the CDR3 is TGTGCCAGCAGCCGAGGGGCAATAGCGGGGGGGCAAGAGACCCAGTACTTC. Translation: CASSRGAIAGGQETQYF.

CDR3 sequence: CASSLGGTGGTEAFF. The DNA for the CDR3 is TGCGCCAGCAGCCTGGGAGGGACAGGGGGCACTGAAGCTTTCTTT. The genes are TRBV5-1 and TRBJ1-1; 11 bases are a match to TRBD1. Per germline, CDR1 SGHRS and CDR2 YFSETQ. CDR3 length equals 15 residues. V lost 4 bases, J lost 4 bases, and 6 bases stayed unmatched. The full variable domain, completed using reference TRBV5-1 and TRBJ1-1, is KAGVTQTPRYLIKTRGQQVTLSCSPISGHRSVSWYQQTPGQGLQFLFEYFSETQRNKGNFPGRFSGRQFSNSRSEMNVSTLELGDSALYLCASSLGGTGGTEAFFGQGTRLTVV.

The chain employs TRBV6-5 and TRBJ1-2; 9 nucleotides align to TRBD1. V gave up 6 bases and J gave up 2 bases; unmatched junction bases: 4. The germline gives CDR1 MNHEY, CDR2 SVGAGI. CDR3 length: 14 residues. This chain's CDR3 is CASSRGQGNYGYTF. The CDR3 region has the DNA TGTGCCAGCAGCCGGGGACAGGGCAACTATGGCTACACCTTC.

The chain employs TRBV6-5 and TRBJ1-5; tentatively, D is TRBD1 (6 bases). The CDR3 runs to 14 residues. Trimming pared 1 base from V and 6 bases from J, leaving 10 bases between. Germline assignment: CDR1 MNHEY and CDR2 SVGAGI. The CDR3 nucleotides are TGTGCCAGCAGTTACTACAGGGTCCGTCAGCCCCAGCATTTT. Amino acids: CASSYYRVRQPQHF.

This chain joins TRBV28 and TRBJ1-2, with D possibly matching TRBD1 (6 bases). The V gene lost 1 base and the J gene lost 4 bases, with 13 bases spanning the gap. This CDR3 has 15 amino acids. Germline-derived CDR1 and CDR2 are MDHEN and SYDVKM. The DNA for the CDR3 is TGTGCCAGCAGTTTATCCCCACAGGGAGCCTATGGCTACACCTTC. The encoded protein is CASSLSPQGAYGYTF.

The chain links TRBV9 to TRBJ2-3; the match to TRBD1 covers 8 bases. Germline trimming cut 3 bases from V and 3 bases from J; bases unmatched to any gene: 6. The germline V gene encodes CDR1 SGDLS and CDR2 YYNGEE. The CDR3 totals 15 residues. The CDR3: CASSEDRVETDTQYF. CDR3 DNA sequence: TGTGCCAGCAGCGAGGACAGGGTAGAAACAGATACGCAGTATTTT.

Only one count was recorded for this clone. The chain uses TRBV6-4 and TRBJ1-2; the D gene is possibly TRBD1 (5 bases). The CDR3 is 16 residues long. Between the trimmed V and J ends, which lost 4 bases and 2 bases, there was a span of 17 bases. CDR1 MRHNA and CDR2 SNTAGT come from the germline V gene. The CDR3 DNA follows: TGTGCCAGCAGTGCCTCCACCGGACACCCGAACTATGGCTACACCTTC. It translates to CASSASTGHPNYGYTF.

This rearrangement joins TRBV4-1 to TRBJ1-1; 12 bases are a match to TRBD1. V was clipped by 2 bases and J by 10 bases; unmatched bases: 8. CDR1 is MGHRA and CDR2 is YSYEKL in the germline V gene. The length of the CDR3 is 15 residues. In nucleotides, the CDR3 is TGCGCCAGCAGCCAACTACCGGGACAGGGGGCAAGAGCTTTCTTT. Translation: CASSQLPGQGARAFF.

The chain recombines TRBV5-1 with TRBJ2-3; 7 bases are shared with TRBD1. The CDR3 consists of 13 residues. Unmatched junction bases numbered 0, after V lost 1 base and J lost 4 bases. CDR1 is SGHRS and CDR2 is YFSETQ in the germline V gene. CDR3 nucleotides: TGCGCCAGCAGCTTGCAGGGGGCAGATACGCAGTATTTT. Translated, it gives CASSLQGADTQYF.

This clone occurred a few times. The chain is built from TRBV15 and TRBJ1-1, with D perhaps matching TRBD1 (5 bases). The ends were cut back, 0 bases at V and 3 bases at J, with 11 bases in the middle. This CDR3 has 15 amino acids. CDR1 LNHNV and CDR2 YYDKDF come from the germline V gene (reference sequence). The chain's CDR3 is CATSRDGRGDTEAFF. The CDR3 DNA is TGTGCCACCAGCAGAGATGGGAGGGGAGACACTGAAGCTTTCTTT.

This sequence joins TRBV18 and TRBJ1-2; TRBD1 matches 7 bases. CDR3 length equals 15 residues. The V gene end was trimmed by 1 base and the J gene end by 13 bases; junction bases not matched to a gene: 15. The germline gives CDR1 KGHSH, CDR2 LQKENI. CDR3 bases: TGTGCCAGCTCACCACGCGAGACAGGGCGCTCCCTACCCACCTTC. Amino acids: CASSPRETGRSLPTF.

This clone showed up just once. The chain couples TRBV6-1 to TRBJ2-1; tentative D call: TRBD2 (7 bases). This CDR3 comprises 16 residues. Germline V gene lookup returns CDR1 MNHNS and CDR2 SASEGT. The germline V and J ends were trimmed by 0 bases and 2 bases, with 11 bases remaining between them. The CDR3 sequence: CASSEANGGPYNEQFF. The CDR3 DNA sequence: TGTGCCAGCAGTGAAGCGAACGGGGGGCCCTACAATGAGCAGTTCTTC.

The chain has TRBV5-1 and TRBJ2-7, with D perhaps TRBD1 (7 bases). The CDR3 is made up of 14 amino acids. V was pared by 5 bases and J by 6 bases, with 18 bases between. CDR1 is SGHRS and CDR2 is YFSETQ in the germline V gene. The DNA for the CDR3 is TGCGCCAGCAGTGCGGGACAGCCCCGGAGCGAGCAGTACTTC. Its translation is CASSAGQPRSEQYF.

This chain links TRBV3-1 (or the pseudogene TRBV3-2) with TRBJ1-4, with 8 bases fitting TRBD1. J was trimmed by 5 bases and V by 1 base; bases with no gene match: 12. This CDR3 has 18 residues. CDR1 is LGHDT, CDR2 YNNKEL, per germline (reference sequence). The CDR3 sequence: CASSQAVPGQVWNEKLFF. The CDR3 DNA reads as TGTGCCAGCAGCCAAGCAGTCCCGGGACAGGTTTGGAATGAAAAACTGTTTTTT.

CDR3 region: CAILPGQGDGYTF. In DNA, the CDR3 is TGTGCCATCTTACCGGGACAGGGTGATGGCTACACCTTC. The chain links TRBV10-3 to TRBJ1-2; TRBD1 agrees at 9 bases. J lost 6 bases, V lost 8 bases, and 7 bases had no gene match. From germline, CDR1 is ENHRY and CDR2 SYGVKD. The CDR3 has 13 amino acids.

The gene calls are TRBV5-1 and TRBJ1-1; unclear D gene. Trimming pared 4 bases from V and 8 bases from J, leaving 9 bases between. The CDR3 totals 11 residues. In germline, CDR1 is SGHRS, CDR2 YFSETQ. The CDR3 protein is CASSGGTEAFF. CDR3 sequence (DNA): TGCGCCAGCAGCGGCGGAACAGAAGCTTTCTTT.

The V call is TRBV18, the J call TRBJ1-2; 9 positions agree with TRBD1. Germline CDR1 KGHSH, CDR2 LQKENI. This CDR3 comprises 16 residues. V was pared by 3 bases and J by 8 bases, with 13 bases of the junction left unmatched. The CDR3 DNA reads TGTGCCAGCTCACCCCCCGATGGGGACAGGGAGTACGGCTACACCTTC. The encoded protein is CASSPPDGDREYGYTF.

The genes are TRBV27 and TRBJ2-1, with 12 positions matching TRBD2. V lost 2 bases to trimming and J lost 4 bases; unmatched junction nucleotides: 12. The CDR3 contains 19 residues. From germline, CDR1 is MNHEY and CDR2 SMNVEV (reference sequence). CDR3 residues: CASSLRSPGLAGLYNEQFF. CDR3 sequence (DNA): TGTGCCAGCAGTTTACGGAGCCCCGGACTAGCGGGGCTGTACAATGAGCAGTTCTTC.

Only a few counts were recorded for this clone. The rearrangement joins TRBV7-9 to TRBJ1-1; D is unclear. V was clipped by 2 bases and J by 0 bases, with 13 bases between them. The CDR3 contains 16 residues. CDR1 is SEHNR, CDR2 FQNEAQ, per germline (reference sequence). In DNA, the CDR3 is TGTGCCAGCAGCTTAACCTCTTTGGACTTGAACACTGAAGCTTTCTTT. It codes for CASSLTSLDLNTEAFF.

This clone was seen once. The chain uses TRBV21-1 and TRBJ2-7; TRBD2 was called by the table and not checked on the DNA. TRBV21-1 is a pseudogene. The CDR3 covers 17 residues. The CDR3 region has the DNA TGTGCCAGCAGCAAGAGGACTAGCGGGGGTATTTCCTACGAGCAGTACTTC. This sequence encodes CASSKRTSGGISYEQYF.

The chain is built from TRBV19 and TRBJ1-2; 10 bases line up with TRBD1. The CDR3 is 15 amino acids. Trimming removed 6 bases from V and 5 bases from J; junction bases left unmatched: 9. Germline CDR1 LNHDA, CDR2 SQIVND (reference sequence). The CDR3 coding sequence is TGTGCCAGTAGCGAGACAGGGGGCGTTCGGTATGGCTACACCTTC. This sequence encodes CASSETGGVRYGYTF.

This chain joins TRBV5-6 and TRBJ1-3; 10 positions match TRBD1. The CDR3 consists of 14 residues. The germline gives CDR1 SGHDT, CDR2 YYEEEE. Germline trimming cut 5 bases from V and 2 bases from J; bases unmatched to any gene: 1. CDR3 protein: CASRGTGAGNTIYF. Here the CDR3 DNA reads TGTGCCAGCAGAGGGACAGGGGCTGGAAACACCATATATTTT.